These 29 T cell receptor beta chains share one sample of origin, sequenced in a study of T-cell reconstitution after alpha-beta-depleted transplantation in children. Preparing the TCRbeta library involved the use of unique molecular identifiers. TCRdb processed the PCR reads anew with MiXCR; each CDR3 protein has one entry. The profile shows 90,000 to 100,000 distinct CDR3 sequences, 23% of them singletons. The specimen was PBMCs, collected before TCRalphabeta/CD19-depleted stem cell transplant. The receptors derive from a boy younger than 10 with acute lymphoblastic leukemia, due to receive a stem cell transplant.

The chain combines TRBV20-1 with TRBJ2-1; 11 bases fit TRBD2. The CDR3 covers 17 residues. Germline CDR1 is DFQATT and CDR2 is SNEGSKA (reference sequence). V gave up 3 bases and J gave up 9 bases; unmatched junction bases: 16. CDR3 sequence (DNA): TGCAGTGCTAGCGACGGGACTAGCGGAGCCGCACCATTTGAGCAGTTCTTC. Translation gives CSASDGTSGAAPFEQFF.

This clonotype was detected ten times or more. The chain has TRBV10-1 and TRBJ2-1, with D perhaps TRBD2 (6 bases). The CDR3 has 16 amino acids. With 0 bases removed from V and 2 bases from J, the gap between germline ends came to 11 bases. Germline V gives CDR1 WNHNN, CDR2 SYGVQD (reference sequence). In nucleotides, the CDR3 is TGCGCCAGCAGTGAGTCTTTAGCGGCTACCTACAATGAGCAGTTCTTC. This translates into CASSESLAATYNEQFF.

In this sample, this clonotype is large (0.1 to 1%). The CDR3 spells CASSVGLGVGNEQFF. The CDR3 DNA is TGTGCCAGCAGCGTAGGTCTGGGGGTAGGGAATGAGCAGTTCTTC. The chain employs TRBV9 and TRBJ2-1, with D possibly being TRBD1 or TRBD2 (5 bases each). V lost 0 bases and J 7 bases, leaving 14 bases between the germline ends. This CDR3 region has 15 residues. CDR1 SGDLS and CDR2 YYNGEE come from the germline V gene. The whole variable domain, filled in from reference TRBV9 and TRBJ2-1, reads DSGVTQTPKHLITATGQRVTLRCSPRSGDLSVYWYQQSLDQGLQFLIQYYNGEERAKGNILERFSAQQFPDLHSELNLSSLELGDSALYFCASSVGLGVGNEQFFGPGTRLTVL.

This clonotype was observed a handful of times. The chain couples TRBV12-3 or TRBV12-4 to TRBJ2-1; 9 positions match TRBD2. The CDR3 covers 15 residues. V was pared by 5 bases and J by 3 bases, with 5 bases of the junction left unmatched. CDR3 sequence (DNA): TGTGCCAGCAGTCAAGCGACTAGCGGCTACAATGAGCAGTTCTTC. Encoded protein: CASSQATSGYNEQFF.

This clonotype was seen only a few times. The chain has TRBV24-1 and TRBJ2-3, with 7 bases lining up with TRBD1. Germline assignment: CDR1 KGHDR and CDR2 SFDVKD. This CDR3 comprises 15 residues. V lost 2 bases and J lost 1; bases outside the gene matches: 2. CDR3 region: CATSDYRGRTDTQYF. DNA for the CDR3: TGTGCCACCAGTGATTACAGGGGCCGCACAGATACGCAGTATTTT.

V is TRBV29-1 and J is TRBJ1-1; D gene unclear. The CDR3 spans 12 residues. Trimming removed 6 bases from V and 11 bases from J, with 19 bases in between. Germline V gene data show CDR1 as SQVTM and CDR2 as ANQGSEA. The DNA for the CDR3 is TGCAGCGTCACGTTACGGACGGACTTCGCTTTCTTT. Its translation: CSVTLRTDFAFF.

This rearrangement joins TRBV20-1 to TRBJ2-1; 10 bases line up with TRBD2. The V and J ends lost 4 bases and 7 bases, in that order; junction bases with no gene match: 4. In germline, CDR1 is DFQATT, CDR2 SNEGSKA (reference sequence). This CDR3 comprises 13 residues. The CDR3 here is CSATSGSNNEQFF. In nucleotides, the CDR3 is TGCAGTGCTACTAGCGGGAGTAATAATGAGCAGTTCTTC.

This clonotype was recorded a few times. The CDR3 DNA follows: TGCAGGGCGTGGGTAAACACAGATACGCAGTATTTT. It translates to CRAWVNTDTQYF. The chain carries TRBV20-1 and TRBJ2-3; no clear D. This CDR3 comprises 12 residues. Per germline, CDR1 DFQATT and CDR2 SNEGSKA (reference sequence).

This clonotype came up a few times. The chain couples TRBV9 to TRBJ2-2, with a possible D match to TRBD2 (6 bases). The germline V gene has CDR1 SGDLS and CDR2 YYNGEE. CDR3 length: 18 amino acids. V dropped 3 bases and J dropped 8 bases, with 26 bases sitting between them. CDR3 nucleotide sequence: TGTGCCAGCAGCGCCTCGTGGGGTTTAGCGGAGGGGCTAGGGGAGCTGTTTTTT. This codes for CASSASWGLAEGLGELFF.

This chain links TRBV29-1 with TRBJ2-6; no clear D gene. The germline V gene has CDR1 SQVTM and CDR2 ANQGSEA. The CDR3 consists of 15 residues. V lost 4 bases and J lost 2, with 12 bases in between. CDR3 sequence (DNA): TGCAGCGTTGGTACAGTATATACTGGGGCCAACGTCCTGACTTTC. The encoded protein is CSVGTVYTGANVLTF.

The J gene is TRBJ1-6, the V gene TRBV2; D remains ambiguous. The CDR3 has 15 amino acids. V was shortened by 8 bases and J by 10 bases, with 21 bases between the two germline ends. Germline V gene data show CDR1 as SNHLY and CDR2 as FYNNEI. DNA of the CDR3: TGTGCCAGCCCTCCCCTCGGCCCACGCGGGTCACCCCTCCACTTT. This codes for CASPPLGPRGSPLHF.

V gene TRBV7-9 combines with J gene TRBJ2-2; D not resolved. The CDR3 has 15 residues. The V and J ends lost 1 base and 1 base respectively, with 7 bases between them. Germline V gene sequence: CDR1 SEHNR, CDR2 FQNEAQ (reference sequence). The CDR3 DNA reads TGTGCCAGCAGCTTAGATCTTCTGAACACCGGGGAGCTGTTTTTT. Its translation is CASSLDLLNTGELFF. Combining the CDR3 with reference TRBV7-9 and TRBJ2-2 gives the whole variable domain DTGVSQNPRHKITKRGQNVTFRCDPISEHNRLYWYRQTLGQGPEFLTYFQNEAQLEKSRLLSDRFSAERPKGSFSTLEIQRTEQGDSAMYLCASSLDLLNTGELFFGEGSRLTVL.

This clonotype was detected a few times. The chain has TRBV5-1 and TRBJ2-3; 8 positions match TRBD2. The germline V gene has CDR1 SGHRS and CDR2 YFSETQ. V trimming: 4 bases; J trimming: 4 bases; junction bases outside the gene matches: 8. The CDR3 sequence is 15 residues long. The CDR3 bases are TGCGCCAGCAGCCCGACCGGGACTAGTCCAGATACGCAGTATTTT. Encoded protein: CASSPTGTSPDTQYF. Drawing the rest from reference TRBV5-1 and TRBJ2-3, the complete variable domain is KAGVTQTPRYLIKTRGQQVTLSCSPISGHRSVSWYQQTPGQGLQFLFEYFSETQRNKGNFPGRFSGRQFSNSRSEMNVSTLELGDSALYLCASSPTGTSPDTQYFGPGTRLTVL.

In this sample, this clonotype turned up a few times. The V call is TRBV6-1, the J call TRBJ2-7; D may be TRBD2 (6 bases). The CDR3 contains 13 residues. V was cut by 6 bases and J by 0 bases, with 9 bases left in between. Germline values: CDR1 MNHNS, CDR2 SASEGT. The CDR3 coding sequence is TGTGCCAGCAGCGGAGGGCCCTCCTACGAGCAGTACTTC. It yields the protein CASSGGPSYEQYF.

The chain couples TRBV12-3 or TRBV12-4 to TRBJ2-7; TRBD2 might be the D (6 bases). Trimming took off 2 bases at V and 4 bases at J, with 18 bases between the two ends. The CDR3 consists of 16 residues. CDR3 residues: CASSLRGVGTPYEQYF. As DNA, the CDR3 is TGTGCCAGCAGTTTAAGGGGAGTCGGGACTCCTTACGAGCAGTACTTC.

The gene calls are TRBV20-1 and TRBJ2-1; no clear D. Germline CDR1 and CDR2: DFQATT and SNEGSKA (reference sequence). Trimming left V 8 bases short and J 0 bases short, with 5 bases between. The length of the CDR3 is 11 residues. The chain's CDR3 is CSKSSYNEQFF. CDR3 in DNA: TGCAGTAAGAGCTCCTACAATGAGCAGTTCTTC.

V is TRBV12-3 or TRBV12-4 and J is TRBJ2-3; D is tentatively TRBD1 or TRBD2 (5 bases each). The CDR3 consists of 14 residues. The germline V and J ends were trimmed by 7 bases and 2 bases, with 13 bases remaining between them. The CDR3 DNA follows: TGTGCCAGCACTTCCTGGGGGATCACAGATACGCAGTATTTT. Protein sequence: CASTSWGITDTQYF.

This rearrangement joins TRBV28 to TRBJ2-1, with 10 nucleotides matching TRBD2. The germline V gene has CDR1 MDHEN and CDR2 SYDVKM. The CDR3 extends over 14 amino acids. The V gene end was trimmed by 11 bases and the J gene end by 9 bases; junction bases not matched to a gene: 13. CDR3 in DNA: TGTGCCTCGCGGACTAGCGGAACCATTCGTGAGCAGTTCTTC. It codes for CASRTSGTIREQFF.

By share, this clonotype counts as medium-sized. The chain couples TRBV6-4 to TRBJ2-2; D may correspond to TRBD1 or TRBD2 (6 bases each). Germline lookup yields CDR1 MRHNA and CDR2 SNTAGT. The V gene lost 3 bases and the J gene lost 3 bases, with 8 bases spanning the gap. This CDR3 is 14 amino acids long. The CDR3 DNA reads TGTGCCAGCAGTGAGGGGGGCTACACCGGGGAGCTGTTTTTT. Translation: CASSEGGYTGELFF.

This chain links TRBV27 with TRBJ2-7; 9 nucleotides match TRBD1. The CDR3 contains 16 residues. Germline V gene lookup returns CDR1 MNHEY and CDR2 SMNVEV (reference sequence). V was pared by 3 bases and J by 3 bases, with 9 bases of the junction left unmatched. CDR3 residues: CASSFQYGTGYYEQYF. CDR3 nucleotides: TGTGCCAGCAGTTTCCAATACGGGACAGGGTACTACGAGCAGTACTTC.

The chain uses TRBV7-3 and TRBJ2-1; 11 positions agree with TRBD2. J gave up 5 bases and V 3 bases, and 6 bases lay outside the gene matches. Germline V lookup: CDR1 SGHTA, CDR2 FQGTGA. The CDR3 has 16 amino acids. The CDR3 DNA reads TGTGCCAGCAGCTTGGGACCGGGACTAGCGGACAATGAGCAGTTCTTC. Residues: CASSLGPGLADNEQFF. The whole variable domain, filled in from reference TRBV7-3 and TRBJ2-1, reads GAGVSQTPSNKVTEKGKYVELRCDPISGHTALYWYRQSLGQGPEFLIYFQGTGAADDSGLPNDRFFAVRPEGSVSTLKIQRTERGDSAVYLCASSLGPGLADNEQFFGPGTRLTVL.

V and J are TRBV3-1 and TRBJ1-2; D is possibly TRBD1 (5 bases). From germline, CDR1 is LGHDT and CDR2 YNNKEL (reference sequence). V was cut by 2 bases and J by 6 bases, with 16 bases left in between. The length of the CDR3 is 15 residues. CDR3 in amino acids: CASSQPLNRGDGYTF. The CDR3 bases are TGTGCCAGCAGCCAACCGCTGAACCGGGGGGATGGCTACACCTTC.

The chain links TRBV11-2 to TRBJ2-7, with D tentatively TRBD1 or TRBD2 (5 bases each). The germline V gene encodes CDR1 SGHAT and CDR2 FQNNGV. CDR3 length: 14 amino acids. CDR3 loop: CVTREQGSSYEQYF. The CDR3 DNA reads as TGTGTCACCAGGGAGCAGGGAAGCTCCTACGAGCAGTACTTC.

Here the CDR3 DNA reads TGTGCCAGCAGCCTCTCGGGACTCTCGCAGGGGGAGCAGTTCTTC. It specifies CASSLSGLSQGEQFF. The chain couples TRBV7-6 to TRBJ2-1; D is possibly TRBD1 or TRBD2 (6 bases each). This CDR3 spans 15 amino acids. V was clipped by 5 bases and J by 10 bases, with 21 bases between them. In germline, CDR1 is SGHVS, CDR2 FNYEAQ.

The rearrangement links TRBV10-2 to TRBJ1-5; no reliable D call. This CDR3 has 13 amino acids. The germline CDR1 and CDR2 sequences are WSHSY and SAAADI. Between the trimmed V and J ends, which lost 2 bases and 6 bases, there was a span of 8 bases. CDR3 nucleotides: TGCGCCAGCAGTGAGCTACCCCCTCAGCCCCAGCATTTT. Protein sequence: CASSELPPQPQHF.

The V gene is TRBV5-4, the J gene TRBJ2-1; D might be TRBD1 (5 bases). CDR1 SGHNT and CDR2 YYREEE come from the germline V gene (reference sequence). This CDR3 has 15 amino acids. Trimming shortened V by 0 bases and J by 0 bases, and 7 bases separated the two germline ends. CDR3 bases: TGTGCCAGCAGCTTGGGTGGGGCCTCCTACAATGAGCAGTTCTTC. Translated, it gives CASSLGGASYNEQFF.

This clonotype has just a few counts. This chain connects TRBV11-2 to TRBJ2-1; 7 bases are a match to TRBD1. J lost 5 bases, V lost 4 bases, and 8 bases had no gene match. Germline CDR1 and CDR2: SGHAT and FQNNGV. The CDR3 has 15 amino acids. In DNA form, the CDR3 reads TGTGCCAGCAGCTCACAGGGGCCTGCCGACAATGAGCAGTTCTTC. This sequence encodes CASSSQGPADNEQFF.

This clonotype has a handful of counts. The gene calls are TRBV5-1 and TRBJ2-7, with a possible D match to TRBD1 (7 bases). V lost 4 bases and J lost 2, with 19 bases in between. CDR1 and CDR2 from the germline V gene are SGHRS and YFSETQ. The CDR3 contains 16 residues. CDR3 coding DNA: TGCGCCAGCAGCCCGCGGGACAGCACACACACCTACGAGCAGTACTTC. Protein sequence: CASSPRDSTHTYEQYF.

The chain couples TRBV4-2 to TRBJ2-7; D is unclear. The germline gives CDR1 LGHNA, CDR2 YNFKEQ. Trimming cost V 4 bases and J 4 bases, with 11 bases left between them. This CDR3 region has 13 residues. CDR3 sequence reads: CASSPADAYEQYF. The CDR3 region has the DNA TGTGCCAGCAGCCCTGCGGACGCGTACGAGCAGTACTTC.